The TCR beta chain described here comes from a study of blood T cell repertoires in COVID-19. Overall study context: Sample material is recorded as cDNA or gDNA derived from T cells, B-cell-depleted T cells, or PBMCs.

Measured with immunoSEQ multiplex PCR; TCRdb has only the in-frame clones, and not every one. The table records 220,000 or so clones, about 82% of them present only once. V was shortened by 4 bases and J by 2 bases, with 13 bases between the two germline ends. CDR1 and CDR2 from the germline V gene are LGHNA and YSLEER. This CDR3 contains 15 residues. Individuals drawn from about 26 US areas were roughly 18 to 89 years old. This TCR was sampled from a woman in her forties or fifties who had recovered from COVID-19. Sequencing was done on a sample of PBMCs or T cells enriched from blood (not recorded which). This sequence joins TRBV4-3 and TRBJ2-3, with D possibly being TRBD2 (6 bases). The CDR3 nucleotides are TGCGCCAGCAGCCTTTGGGGGGAGCCCACAGATACGCAGTATTTT. It translates to CASSLWGEPTDTQYF.